These 27 T cell receptor beta chains originate from one sample sequenced in a study of cytomegalovirus exposure and HLA in healthy donors. In the PCR, 60 Vbeta and 13 Jbeta primers were used. TCRdb's copy holds only in-frame clones and misses some; the assay was immunoSEQ multiplex PCR. The record lists some 56,000 clones, of which the ten most abundant hold 12%. Material for sequencing was PBMCs. The receptor set was obtained from a woman between 25 and 40 years old in good health and CMV-seropositive.

The chain employs TRBV4-1 and TRBJ2-2; 7 bases agree with TRBD2. Germline V gene lookup returns CDR1 MGHRA and CDR2 YSYEKL. V lost 4 bases, J lost 14 bases, and 10 bases stayed unmatched. This CDR3 is built from 13 residues. The CDR3 DNA reads TGCGCCAGCAGCCCAAAACTAGCGCGTAATCTGTTTTTT. It specifies CASSPKLARNLFF.

This chain links TRBV6-1 with TRBJ2-1, with D perhaps matching TRBD2 (6 bases). Germline V gives CDR1 MNHNS, CDR2 SASEGT. CDR3 length: 15 residues. V shed 3 bases and J shed 0 bases, with 9 bases lying between them. CDR3 in DNA: TGTGCCAGCAGTGACCTGGGAGGCTCCTACAATGAGCAGTTCTTC. Protein: CASSDLGGSYNEQFF.

The rearrangement joins TRBV27 to TRBJ1-2, with TRBD1 as a possible D gene (6 bases). Between the trimmed V and J ends, which lost 3 bases and 5 bases, there was a span of 13 bases. Germline V CDR1 and CDR2: MNHEY, SMNVEV (reference sequence). CDR3 length equals 14 residues. The CDR3 coding sequence is TGTGCCAGCAGTTTGGCGGGGGCAGGGTATGGCTACACCTTC. Translated: CASSLAGAGYGYTF.

This rearrangement joins TRBV25-1 to TRBJ2-7; D possibly corresponds to TRBD2 (7 bases). The germline CDR1 and CDR2 sequences are MGHDK and SYGVNS. Between the trimmed V and J ends, which lost 3 bases and 2 bases, there was a span of 20 bases. The CDR3 has 17 residues. The CDR3 nucleotides read TGTGCCAGCAGTGACCCAAATAGGGGGGGGATCGCCTACGAGCAGTACTTC. Translating gives CASSDPNRGGIAYEQYF.

V usage is TRBV4-1 and J usage is TRBJ1-6; D gene ambiguous. This CDR3 contains 17 residues. V was pared by 1 base and J by 0 bases, with 10 bases between. CDR1 is MGHRA and CDR2 is YSYEKL in the germline V gene. CDR3 in DNA: TGCGCCAGCAGCCAAGCTCTCCGGGTCTCCTATAATTCACCCCTCCACTTT. It encodes CASSQALRVSYNSPLHF.

J is TRBJ2-6 and V is TRBV30, with D perhaps matching TRBD1 (5 bases). CDR1 and CDR2 (germline): GTSNPN, SVGIG (reference sequence). The V end lost 3 bases, the J end lost 2 bases, and 5 bases lay between the germline ends. This CDR3 comprises 13 residues. The CDR3 DNA follows: TGTGCCTGGAGACAGGCTGGGGCCAACGTCCTGACTTTC. This sequence encodes CAWRQAGANVLTF.

The chain has TRBV9 and TRBJ1-2; TRBD1 agrees at 10 bases. The V gene end was trimmed by 2 bases and the J gene end by 2 bases; junction bases not matched to a gene: 3. CDR1 is SGDLS and CDR2 is YYNGEE in the germline V gene. This CDR3 spans 15 amino acids. The CDR3: CASSVTGGANYGYTF. CDR3 in DNA: TGTGCCAGCAGCGTGACAGGGGGCGCGAACTATGGCTACACCTTC.

V is TRBV6-5 and J is TRBJ1-1; D possibly corresponds to TRBD1 (6 bases). The CDR3 contains 14 residues. Per the germline V gene, CDR1 is MNHEY and CDR2 is SVGAGI. V gave up 0 bases and J gave up 5 bases, with 10 bases separating them. The CDR3 DNA follows: TGTGCCAGCAGTTACTCAACAGGGTGGACTGAAGCTTTCTTT. Amino acid sequence: CASSYSTGWTEAFF.

This sequence joins TRBV27 and TRBJ1-1; D is ambiguous. V was pared by 4 bases and J by 1 base, with 7 bases between. Germline V gene data show CDR1 as MNHEY and CDR2 as SMNVEV (reference sequence). This CDR3 contains 13 residues. The CDR3 nucleotides read TGTGCCAGCAGTTCGTGGAGGAACACTGAAGCTTTCTTT. Protein: CASSSWRNTEAFF.

The rearrangement joins TRBV28 to TRBJ2-5; 15 nucleotides align to TRBD2. V was pared by 4 bases and J by 4 bases, with 13 bases of the junction left unmatched. The CDR3 loop spans 19 amino acids. The germline V gene has CDR1 MDHEN and CDR2 SYDVKM. In nucleotides, the CDR3 is TGTGCCAGCAGTTCTACATGGACTAGCGGGGGGGCAGGTGGAGAGACCCAGTACTTC. This sequence encodes CASSSTWTSGGAGGETQYF.

The chain employs TRBV5-1 and TRBJ1-1, with TRBD1 matching over 7 bases. The J segment lost 4 bases and the V segment lost 3 bases, leaving 6 bases of the junction unmatched. The CDR3 is 14 amino acids. Germline CDR1 and CDR2: SGHRS and YFSETQ. CDR3 coding DNA: TGCGCCAGCAGCTACCAGGGGGACTTCACTGAAGCTTTCTTT. Translating it yields CASSYQGDFTEAFF.

The gene calls are TRBV15 and TRBJ1-4, with a weak D call TRBD1 (5 bases). The CDR3 sequence is 17 residues long. V was cut by 0 bases and J by 7 bases, with 18 bases left in between. Germline values: CDR1 LNHNV, CDR2 YYDKDF (reference sequence). The chain's CDR3 is CATSRDREWGEGEKLFF. Here the CDR3 DNA reads TGTGCCACCAGCAGAGATCGAGAGTGGGGGGAGGGTGAAAAACTGTTTTTT. The full variable domain, its missing parts supplied by reference TRBV15 and TRBJ1-4, is DAMVIQNPRYQVTQFGKPVTLSCSQTLNHNVMYWYQQKSSQAPKLLFHYYDKDFNNEADTPDNFQSRRPNTSFCFLDIRSPGLGDTAMYLCATSRDREWGEGEKLFFGSGTQLSVL.

V usage is TRBV7-9 and J usage is TRBJ1-2; 7 bases are a match to TRBD1. The germline V gene encodes CDR1 SEHNR and CDR2 FQNEAQ (reference sequence). The V segment lost 2 bases and the J segment 6 bases; nucleotides outside the gene matches: 6. This CDR3 comprises 14 residues. CDR3 region: CASSLLGTADGYTF. The CDR3 DNA is TGTGCCAGCAGCTTATTAGGGACAGCAGATGGCTACACCTTC.

The chain is built from TRBV7-9 and TRBJ2-1; the match to TRBD2 covers 7 bases. Germline-derived CDR1 and CDR2 are SEHNR and FQNEAQ (reference sequence). J gave up 6 bases and V 5 bases, and 13 bases lay outside the gene matches. The CDR3 length is 16 residues. In nucleotides, the CDR3 is TGTGCCAGCAGCCCCCCGCGGACTAGTGGGAGCAATGAGCAGTTCTTC. Its translation: CASSPPRTSGSNEQFF. Supplemented by reference TRBV7-9 and TRBJ2-1, the full variable domain reads DTGVSQNPRHKITKRGQNVTFRCDPISEHNRLYWYRQTLGQGPEFLTYFQNEAQLEKSRLLSDRFSAERPKGSFSTLEIQRTEQGDSAMYLCASSPPRTSGSNEQFFGPGTRLTVL.

The J gene is TRBJ2-3, the V gene TRBV5-4; 11 bases line up with TRBD2. Germline V gene sequence: CDR1 SGHNT, CDR2 YYREEE (reference sequence). The CDR3 covers 13 residues. The V and J ends lost 10 bases and 3 bases, in that order; junction bases with no gene match: 4. CDR3 in amino acids: CAGRTSGTDTQYF. The CDR3 DNA reads as TGTGCCGGGCGGACTAGCGGGACAGATACGCAGTATTTT.

This rearrangement joins TRBV18 to TRBJ2-1; TRBD2 is a possible D gene (6 bases). Germline-derived CDR1 and CDR2 are KGHSH and LQKENI. The V end lost 3 bases, the J end lost 9 bases, and 9 bases lay between the germline ends. The CDR3 totals 12 residues. The CDR3 protein is CASSPIGGEQFF. CDR3 nucleotides: TGTGCCAGCTCACCCATCGGGGGTGAGCAGTTCTTC.

This chain uses TRBV5-1 with TRBJ1-4, with no clear D. V dropped 3 bases and J dropped 4 bases, with 7 bases sitting between them. Germline V gene sequence: CDR1 SGHRS, CDR2 YFSETQ. This CDR3 spans 13 amino acids. In DNA form, the CDR3 reads TGCGCCAGCAGCTCGGGAGATAATGAAAAACTGTTTTTT. Amino acids: CASSSGDNEKLFF.

The chain employs TRBV5-4 and TRBJ1-6, with 7 bases aligning to TRBD1. This CDR3 has 15 amino acids. Germline CDR1 reads SGHNT; CDR2 reads YYREEE (reference sequence). The V segment lost 4 bases and the J segment 6 bases; nucleotides outside the gene matches: 7. This chain's CDR3 is CASSPGQGGNSPLHF. DNA of the CDR3: TGTGCCAGCAGCCCCGGGCAGGGGGGTAATTCACCCCTCCACTTT.

The V gene is TRBV6-5, the J gene TRBJ1-6, with a possible D match to TRBD1 (5 bases). The CDR3 runs to 14 residues. Trimming cost V 5 bases and J 2 bases, with 7 bases left between them. Germline V gives CDR1 MNHEY, CDR2 SVGAGI. Here the CDR3 reads CASSAGPYNSPLHF. In DNA form, the CDR3 reads TGTGCCAGCAGTGCGGGACCCTATAATTCACCCCTCCACTTT.

The rearrangement uses TRBV5-1 and TRBJ2-1; 7 bases map to TRBD2. The CDR3 covers 13 residues. V lost 3 bases and J lost 10; bases outside the gene matches: 7. The V gene's germline CDR1 is SGHRS and CDR2 YFSETQ. DNA for the CDR3: TGCGCCAGCAGCTCCCTGACTAGCCCGGAGCAGTTCTTC. This encodes CASSSLTSPEQFF.

The chain joins TRBV4-1 to TRBJ1-1; D gene unclear. Germline CDR1 is MGHRA and CDR2 is YSYEKL. The CDR3 has 15 residues. V lost 2 bases, J lost 0 bases, and 10 bases lay in between. The CDR3 nucleotides read TGCGCCAGCAGCCAATTTTGGCAGTTGAACACTGAAGCTTTCTTT. Translation gives CASSQFWQLNTEAFF.

The chain has TRBV2 and TRBJ2-3, with a tentative D call TRBD1 (6 bases). This CDR3 is 14 amino acids long. The V and J ends lost 5 bases and 5 bases respectively, with 14 bases between them. Germline CDR1 is SNHLY and CDR2 is FYNNEI. The CDR3 loop reads CASSYRVARDTQYF. CDR3 DNA: TGTGCCAGCAGTTACAGGGTAGCAAGAGATACGCAGTATTTT.

This chain joins TRBV19 and TRBJ2-1; 7 nucleotides agree with TRBD2. Germline loops: CDR1 LNHDA, CDR2 SQIVND (reference sequence). There are 15 residues in the CDR3. Trimming took 3 bases from V and 7 from J; bases not matched to a gene: 9. CDR3: CASSIGSGKLNEQFF. For the CDR3, the DNA is TGTGCCAGTAGTATCGGAAGCGGGAAGCTTAATGAGCAGTTCTTC.

The chain combines TRBV5-1 with TRBJ2-6; D not resolved. This CDR3 has 15 amino acids. CDR1 is SGHRS, CDR2 YFSETQ, per germline. Trimming cost V 3 bases and J 1 base, with 8 bases left between them. CDR3 loop: CASSSRTSGANVLTF. The CDR3 bases are TGCGCCAGCAGCTCCCGAACTTCTGGGGCCAACGTCCTGACTTTC.

This sequence joins TRBV25-1 and TRBJ1-1, with 8 positions matching TRBD1. CDR3 length: 13 amino acids. V gave up 9 bases and J gave up 1 base; unmatched junction bases: 4. From germline, CDR1 is MGHDK and CDR2 SYGVNS. The DNA for the CDR3 is TGTGCCAGTCAGGGGGCCGGGAACACTGAAGCTTTCTTT. Encoded protein: CASQGAGNTEAFF.

The rearrangement links TRBV6-1 to TRBJ2-1, with 13 bases lining up with TRBD2. The germline gives CDR1 MNHNS, CDR2 SASEGT. This CDR3 has 15 amino acids. V lost 8 bases, J lost 8 bases, and 9 bases stayed unmatched. The CDR3, as DNA: TGTGCCAGCCGAAGGACTAGCGGGAGCCCCGATGAGCAGTTCTTC. It encodes CASRRTSGSPDEQFF.

This sequence joins TRBV29-1 and TRBJ2-7, with 7 bases matching TRBD2. J was trimmed by 3 bases and V by 4 bases; bases with no gene match: 12. Looked up from germline, CDR1 is SQVTM and CDR2 is ANQGSEA. The CDR3 loop spans 15 amino acids. CDR3 loop: CSVGLADFRFYEQYF. Written as DNA, the CDR3 is TGCAGCGTTGGTCTAGCGGATTTCCGCTTCTACGAGCAGTACTTC.